This T cell receptor (beta chain) was recovered during a study of shared clonotypes between healthy human individuals. Sequencing was performed with immunoSEQ multiplex PCR; in TCRdb, only in-frame clones are kept and a portion is missing. The data contain 470,000 or so clones, roughly 80% of them seen just once; the ten biggest clones take up around 12%. The CDR3 sequence is 16 residues long. Looked up from germline, CDR1 is SGHRS and CDR2 is YFSETQ. V lost 4 bases, J lost 5 bases, and 21 bases lay in between. The sample was PBMCs. The sequence was collected from a woman aged 40 to 49 in good health. Some clones in this sample may be carry-over from other donors' samples. This chain connects TRBV5-1 to TRBJ2-5; D is perhaps TRBD2 (7 bases). CDR3 sequence: CASSERRPGRGETQYF. The CDR3 bases are TGCGCCAGCAGCGAGCGTCGACCAGGGAGGGGGGAGACCCAGTACTTC. The whole variable domain, remainder taken from reference TRBV5-1 and TRBJ2-5, is KAGVTQTPRYLIKTRGQQVTLSCSPISGHRSVSWYQQTPGQGLQFLFEYFSETQRNKGNFPGRFSGRQFSNSRSEMNVSTLELGDSALYLCASSERRPGRGETQYFGPGTRLLVL.